This TCR beta chain was found in a study of blood T cells in healthy people across ages. Study results and caveats: It was the long-lived donors that had more naive CD4+ cells and higher diversity than aged donors.

About this clonotype itself: Its antigen is unidentified.

Healthy individuals of Caucasian origin from Russia, aged roughly 6 to 100, served as donors. V dropped 6 bases and J dropped 3; count of bases not matched to a gene: 8. The CDR3 is made up of 15 amino acids. Through a sample-barcoded 5' primer and a J-beta primer mix, a second PCR was run for 7 to 11 cycles. TCRdb itself ran the 5' RACE reads through MiXCR, one entry per CDR3 protein. The table has 1.2 million to 1.5 million distinct CDR3 sequences, approximately 38% seen once. The receptor was isolated from a woman younger than 30 in good health. Sequenced input: blood. The chain joins TRBV12-3 or TRBV12-4 to TRBJ2-1; TRBD2 matches at 7 bases. CDR3 residues: CASRIGGGYYNEQFF. The CDR3 DNA sequence: TGTGCCAGCAGAATTGGGGGGGGATACTACAATGAGCAGTTCTTC.